The rows below give T cell receptor beta chains drawn from one sample of a study. A single record per CDR3 protein comes from TCRdb applying MiXCR to the RT-PCR reads. Found here are about 680,000 distinct CDR3 sequences, 14% of them singletons; the top ten hold about 3.6%. The sequencing input was memory CD4+ T cells from blood. The origin of the receptors is a female donor in good health, serving as a healthy control. Both conserved end residues are part of each CDR3. D genes are given only for firm matches. A row's size may be missing; if present it is once, few, many or a size class.

abundance,d_gene,j_gene,v_gene,CDR3aa,CDR3nt
few,-,TRBJ2-5,TRBV5-1,CASSLAGIAVLQETQYF,TGCGCCAGCAGCTTGGCCGGTATAGCCGTCCTCCAAGAGACCCAGTACTTC
-,-,TRBJ1-5,TRBV27,CASSGSVSNQPQHF,TGTGCCAGCAGTGGATCTGTTAGCAATCAGCCCCAGCATTTT
many,-,TRBJ1-5,TRBV10-3,CAISESGIDQPQHF,TGTGCCATCAGTGAGTCGGGCATCGATCAGCCCCAGCATTTT
many,TRBD2,TRBJ2-3,TRBV29-1,CSVTGTRNTDTQYF,TGCAGCGTTACCGGGACTAGGAACACAGATACGCAGTATTTT
-,TRBD2,TRBJ2-2,TRBV7-2,CASSLDSGRVSGELFF,TGTGCCAGCAGCTTAGATAGCGGGAGGGTCTCCGGGGAGCTGTTTTTT
-,TRBD2,TRBJ2-7,TRBV7-3,CASSMAGESYEQYF,TGTGCCAGCAGTATGGCGGGAGAATCCTACGAGCAGTACTTC
once,-,TRBJ2-5,TRBV5-8,CASSLYVTDPPTRETQYF,TGTGCCAGCAGCTTGTATGTCACGGACCCTCCAACCCGGGAGACCCAGTACTTC
many,TRBD2,TRBJ2-1,TRBV11-2,CASRRLASYNEQFF,TGTGCCAGCAGACGACTAGCTTCGTACAATGAGCAGTTCTTC
many,-,TRBJ2-7,TRBV12-3/TRBV12-4,CASSWTARGEQYF,TGTGCCAGCAGTTGGACTGCCCGGGGAGAGCAGTACTTC
-,-,TRBJ2-7,TRBV7-2,CASSPMLGYYEQYF,TGTGCCAGCAGCCCCATGCTGGGATACTACGAGCAGTACTTC
-,TRBD2,TRBJ2-7,TRBV7-3,CACSLAASGPHEQYF,TGTGCCTGCAGCTTAGCGGCTAGCGGTCCCCACGAGCAGTACTTC
many,-,TRBJ2-7,TRBV6-5,CASSYSGYSNEQYF,TGTGCCAGCAGTTACTCTGGCTACTCTAACGAGCAGTACTTC
few,-,TRBJ2-4,TRBV20-1,CSAREGQNIQYF,TGCAGTGCTAGAGAAGGGCAAAACATTCAGTACTTC
-,-,TRBJ1-1,TRBV20-1,CSARPPGTAEAFF,TGCAGTGCTAGACCACCTGGGACGGCTGAAGCTTTCTTT
once,TRBD2,TRBJ2-1,TRBV7-9,CASSWGWEAGVPNEQFF,TGTGCCAGCAGCTGGGGCTGGGAAGCGGGAGTCCCCAATGAGCAGTTCTTC
few,TRBD2,TRBJ2-1,TRBV10-3,CAISPTSGSLPNEQFF,TGTGCCATCAGTCCCACTAGCGGGAGTTTGCCCAATGAGCAGTTCTTC
few,-,TRBJ1-2,TRBV9,CASSVGGRADGYTF,TGTGCCAGCAGCGTAGGGGGCAGGGCGGATGGCTACACCTTC
-,TRBD2,TRBJ2-4,TRBV4-1,CASSQSLAGPLAKNIQYF,TGCGCCAGCAGCCAAAGCCTAGCGGGCCCCCTAGCCAAAAACATTCAGTACTTC
many,-,TRBJ2-3,TRBV6-5,CASNVRASAFSDTQYF,TGTGCCAGCAATGTAAGGGCCAGCGCATTTTCAGATACGCAGTATTTT
few,TRBD1,TRBJ2-4,TRBV19,CASSISWDSLAKNIQYF,TGTGCCAGTAGTATTTCGTGGGACAGTCTCGCCAAAAACATTCAGTACTTC
many,-,TRBJ2-5,TRBV7-7,CASSLTSPETQYF,TGTGCTAGCAGCTTAACTAGCCCAGAGACCCAGTACTTC
-,TRBD1,TRBJ1-6,TRBV12-3/TRBV12-4,CASSPPTGVNSPLHF,TGTGCCAGCAGTCCCCCGACAGGGGTAAATTCACCCCTCCACTTT
-,TRBD1,TRBJ1-1,TRBV7-2,CASSITGGHTEAFF,TGTGCCAGCAGCATTACAGGGGGCCACACTGAAGCTTTCTTT
-,-,TRBJ2-1,TRBV29-1,CSVSADSYNEQFF,TGCAGCGTTTCGGCCGACTCCTACAATGAGCAGTTCTTC
few,-,TRBJ2-3,TRBV12-3/TRBV12-4,CASSIMGTDTQYF,TGTGCCAGCAGCATTATGGGCACAGATACGCAGTATTTT